The clone carrying this T cell receptor beta chain occurred a few times. Its antigen is not identified. The data were taken from a study of Ad26.COV2.S vaccination and SARS-CoV-2 variants. In the study overall: Donor participated within the Ad26.COV2.S arm of the COV1001 trial.

Here immunoSEQ multiplex PCR was the method, and the copy in TCRdb shows in-frame clones only, minus some. The profile shows about 350,000 clones, approximately 86% of them singletons. The treatment: around 19 received Ad26.COV2.S at low or high dose, single or two shots; 5 received placebo; per-sample allocation not given. Samples were taken on day 63 after the first vaccine or placebo injection. General study findings and limits: Similar non-spike TCR breadth was seen in vaccine and placebo recipients. Considerable breadth of spike-specific CD8+ and CD4+ T cell responses has reportedly been documented following vaccination.

CDR3 size: 13 residues. Germline values: CDR1 LNHDA, CDR2 SQIVND (reference sequence). The V gene lost 10 bases and the J gene lost 2 bases, with 14 bases spanning the gap. The receptor was isolated from a person aged 18-65 years who received the Ad26.COV2.S COVID-19 vaccine or a placebo. Sequenced here: peripheral blood, sampled in a trial of Ad26.COV2.S vaccine versus placebo. The chain is built from TRBV19 and TRBJ2-5; no firm D call. CDR3 in DNA: TGTGCCACCTCTCTTTCCAGTCAAGAGACCCAGTACTTC. Protein product: CATSLSSQETQYF.